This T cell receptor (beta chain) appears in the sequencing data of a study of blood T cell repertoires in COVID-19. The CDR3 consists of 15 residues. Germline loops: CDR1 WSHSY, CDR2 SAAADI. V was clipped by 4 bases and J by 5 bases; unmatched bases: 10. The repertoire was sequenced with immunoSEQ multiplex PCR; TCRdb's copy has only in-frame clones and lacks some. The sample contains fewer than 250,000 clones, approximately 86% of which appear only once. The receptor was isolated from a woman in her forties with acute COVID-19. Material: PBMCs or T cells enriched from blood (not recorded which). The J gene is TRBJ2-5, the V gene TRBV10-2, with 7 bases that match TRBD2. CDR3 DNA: TGCGCCAGCAGTGTTCTAGCGGTCCCCGGGGAGACCCAGTACTTC. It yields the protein CASSVLAVPGETQYF.